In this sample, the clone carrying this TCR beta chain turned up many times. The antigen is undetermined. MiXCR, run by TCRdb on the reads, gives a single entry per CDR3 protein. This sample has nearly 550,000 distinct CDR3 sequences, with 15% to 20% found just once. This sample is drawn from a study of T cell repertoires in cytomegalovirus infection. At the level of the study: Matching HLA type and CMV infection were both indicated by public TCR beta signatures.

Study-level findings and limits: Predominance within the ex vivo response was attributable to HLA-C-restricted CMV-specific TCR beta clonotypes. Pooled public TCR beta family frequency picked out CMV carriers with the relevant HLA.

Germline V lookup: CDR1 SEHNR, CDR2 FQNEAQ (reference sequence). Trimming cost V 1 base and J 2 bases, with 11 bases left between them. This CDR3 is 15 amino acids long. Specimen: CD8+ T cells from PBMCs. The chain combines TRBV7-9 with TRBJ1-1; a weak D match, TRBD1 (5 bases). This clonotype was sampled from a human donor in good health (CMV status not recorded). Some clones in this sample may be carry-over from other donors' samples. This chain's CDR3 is CASSLGGGANTEAFF. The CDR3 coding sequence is TGTGCCAGCAGCTTAGGCGGCGGGGCCAACACTGAAGCTTTCTTT.